Described below is a single TCR beta chain sequence and its context. The sample is drawn from a study of CD8+ T cells in alopecia areata. Study information: Treated patients were given oral tofacitinib, which was dosed at 5 to 10 mg twice daily.

TCR sequencing used cDNA made by reverse transcription of extracted RNA. The data were produced by immunoSEQ multiplex PCR, yet TCRdb's version contains in-frame clones alone and is incomplete. Of 75,000 to 100,000 clones listed, 35% to 45% are singletons. From germline, CDR1 is SQVTM and CDR2 ANQGSEA. Between the trimmed V and J ends, which lost 6 bases and 3 bases, there was a span of 19 bases. The CDR3 totals 15 residues. This sequence originates from a human donor with alopecia areata. The genes are TRBV29-1 and TRBJ2-3; a weak D match, TRBD2 (6 bases). Sequenced: CD4+ T cells sorted from blood. The CDR3 reads CSVLVSGGATDTQYF. CDR3 sequence (DNA): TGCAGCGTGCTGGTTTCCGGGGGAGCTACAGATACGCAGTATTTT.